These 18 T cell receptor beta chains share one sample of origin, sequenced in a study of shared clonotypes between healthy human individuals. TCRdb keeps only in-frame clones here, not all; method: immunoSEQ multiplex PCR. This sample has some 95,000 clones; roughly two thirds occur once, and the top ten carry less than 50%. Sequenced: memory CD8+ T cells sorted from blood. Subset denoted: CD45RO+ cells pooled with CCR7-negative TemRA cells. The receptors stem from a man aged 25 to 45 in good health.

The chain recombines TRBV7-8 with TRBJ1-3; D is ambiguous. This CDR3 comprises 14 residues. The V and J ends lost 6 bases and 0 bases respectively, with 9 bases between them. Germline values: CDR1 SGHVS, CDR2 FQNEAQ. The CDR3 here is CASRGPTSGNTIYF. DNA for the CDR3: TGTGCCAGCAGAGGACCGACCTCTGGAAACACCATATATTTT. The variable domain in full, completed from reference TRBV7-8 and TRBJ1-3, reads GAGVSQSPRYKVAKRGQDVALRCDPISGHVSLFWYQQALGQGPEFLTYFQNEAQLDKSGLPSDRFFAERPEGSVSTLKIQRTQQEDSAVYLCASRGPTSGNTIYFGEGSWLTVV.

The chain recombines TRBV6-1 with TRBJ2-1; 10 bases fit TRBD1. The CDR3 runs to 18 residues. Trimming cost V 0 bases and J 0 bases; bases outside gene matches: 5. Germline V CDR1 and CDR2: MNHNS, SASEGT. CDR3 sequence reads: CASSEAPGQGSSYNEQFF. As DNA, the CDR3 is TGTGCCAGCAGTGAAGCGCCGGGACAGGGGAGCTCCTACAATGAGCAGTTCTTC.

The V and J genes are TRBV2 and TRBJ2-1; 8 bases align to TRBD2. Per the germline V gene, CDR1 is SNHLY and CDR2 is FYNNEI. With 6 bases clipped from V and 4 bases from J, the junction kept 11 bases outside the gene matches. This CDR3 is built from 16 residues. CDR3 loop: CASRRTSTLLYNEQFF. CDR3 nucleotide sequence: TGTGCCAGCAGAAGGACTAGCACCCTACTGTACAATGAGCAGTTCTTC. Looking up the rest from reference TRBV2 and TRBJ2-1 gives the full variable domain: EPEVTQTPSHQVTQMGQEVILRCVPISNHLYFYWYRQILGQKVEFLVSFYNNEISEKSEIFDDQFSVERPDGSNFTLKIRSTKLEDSAMYFCASRRTSTLLYNEQFFGPGTRLTVL.

The V call is TRBV7-8, the J call TRBJ2-2; D may be TRBD1 or TRBD2 (5 bases each). Per germline, CDR1 SGHVS and CDR2 FQNEAQ. V shed 6 bases and J shed 4 bases, with 12 bases lying between them. The CDR3 consists of 14 residues. CDR3 loop: CASRRDVLTGELFF. In DNA form, the CDR3 reads TGTGCCAGCAGAAGGGACGTCCTCACCGGGGAGCTGTTTTTT. The whole variable domain, filled in from reference TRBV7-8 and TRBJ2-2, reads GAGVSQSPRYKVAKRGQDVALRCDPISGHVSLFWYQQALGQGPEFLTYFQNEAQLDKSGLPSDRFFAERPEGSVSTLKIQRTQQEDSAVYLCASRRDVLTGELFFGEGSRLTVL.

The chain carries TRBV21-1 and TRBJ2-7; the table's D call, TRBD2, has no DNA check behind it. TRBV21-1 is described as a pseudogene. There are 13 residues in the CDR3. CDR3 DNA: TGTGCCAGCAAGGGAGGGAGACCCCACGAGCAGTACTTC. As protein: CASKGGRPHEQYF.

V is TRBV5-1 and J is TRBJ2-3; a weak D match, TRBD2 (6 bases). The CDR3 runs to 15 residues. Germline V gene data show CDR1 as SGHRS and CDR2 as YFSETQ. V was pared by 4 bases and J by 3 bases, with 15 bases between. The DNA for the CDR3 is TGCGCCAGCAGCCCGCTCGGGGGACGGACAGATACGCAGTATTTT. Translated, it gives CASSPLGGRTDTQYF.

The chain employs TRBV25-1 and TRBJ2-1, with 12 nucleotides matching TRBD2. The CDR3 has 17 amino acids. Trimming took 2 bases from V and 5 from J; bases not matched to a gene: 7. The germline V gene has CDR1 MGHDK and CDR2 SYGVNS. CDR3 sequence: CASSEPRTSGANNEQFF. The CDR3 nucleotides are TGTGCCAGCAGTGAACCCCGGACTAGCGGGGCTAACAATGAGCAGTTCTTC.

This clone was observed a few times. This chain's CDR3 is CASRLANSYNEQFF. Written as DNA, the CDR3 is TGTGCCAGCAGGTTAGCGAATTCCTACAATGAGCAGTTCTTC. The rearrangement links TRBV27 to TRBJ2-1, with D perhaps TRBD2 (5 bases). This CDR3 spans 14 amino acids. Trimming took 6 bases from V and 1 from J, leaving 10 bases between them. Per the germline V gene, CDR1 is MNHEY and CDR2 is SMNVEV (reference sequence).

The gene calls are TRBV4-1 and TRBJ2-3; D unresolved. V lost 0 bases, J lost 1 base, and 11 bases lay in between. The length of the CDR3 is 16 residues. The germline V gene encodes CDR1 MGHRA and CDR2 YSYEKL. The CDR3 sequence: CASSQEPGWGTDTQYF. In nucleotides, the CDR3 is TGCGCCAGCAGCCAAGAACCCGGGTGGGGCACAGATACGCAGTATTTT.

This clone was picked up one time. This chain links TRBV29-1 with TRBJ2-1; D may be TRBD2 (6 bases). The V end was cut by 0 bases, the J end by 5 bases, with 20 bases between. Germline values: CDR1 SQVTM, CDR2 ANQGSEA. The CDR3 extends over 17 amino acids. The chain's CDR3 is CSVEDHLASGGDNEQFF. In DNA, the CDR3 is TGCAGCGTTGAAGACCACTTAGCATCCGGAGGGGACAATGAGCAGTTCTTC.

This clone was seen only a few times. The chain links TRBV5-1 to TRBJ2-7; 12 bases are shared with TRBD2. This CDR3 contains 15 residues. Germline V CDR1 and CDR2: SGHRS, YFSETQ. The trim removed 2 bases at V and 3 bases at J, leaving 3 bases unmatched. The CDR3 loop is CASSFLAGGGYEQYF. In DNA form, the CDR3 reads TGCGCCAGCAGCTTCCTAGCGGGAGGGGGCTACGAGCAGTACTTC.

The DNA of the CDR3 is TGTGCCAGCAGCTTAGTTTGTCTGGGTTGTGGGAGGGCCACAGATACGCAGTATTTT. It encodes CASSLVCLGCGRATDTQYF. The rearrangement uses TRBV11-2 and TRBJ2-3; 7 nucleotides align to TRBD2. This CDR3 comprises 19 residues. Germline lookup yields CDR1 SGHAT and CDR2 FQNNGV. With V trimmed by 1 base and J by 2 bases, 15 bases remained unmatched. Variable domain in full (rest from reference TRBV11-2 and TRBJ2-3): EAGVAQSPRYKIIEKRQSVAFWCNPISGHATLYWYQQILGQGPKLLIQFQNNGVVDDSQLPKDRFSAERLKGVDSTLKIQPAKLEDSAVYLCASSLVCLGCGRATDTQYFGPGTRLTVL.

J is TRBJ2-3 and V is TRBV27; 7 bases map to TRBD1. Germline lookup yields CDR1 MNHEY and CDR2 SMNVEV (reference sequence). V gave up 4 bases and J gave up 1 base; unmatched junction bases: 8. The CDR3 runs 16 residues. The CDR3 DNA follows: TGTGCCAGCAGTTCCCGGGACAGATATTGCACAGATACGCAGTATTTT. This encodes CASSSRDRYCTDTQYF.

This sequence joins TRBV7-2 and TRBJ2-7; a possible D gene is TRBD1 (6 bases). The CDR3 is 13 residues long. Germline V lookup: CDR1 SGHTA, CDR2 FQGNSA. V was trimmed by 5 bases and J by 7 bases, leaving 15 bases between them. In nucleotides, the CDR3 is TGTGCCAGCAGCAGAATACAGGGCAATGAGCAGTACTTC. Amino acids: CASSRIQGNEQYF.

The CDR3 sequence is CASSFPVGQGSYEQYF. Here the CDR3 DNA reads TGTGCCAGCAGCTTCCCCGTGGGACAGGGGAGCTACGAGCAGTACTTC. This chain joins TRBV11-1 and TRBJ2-7; TRBD1 aligns across 10 bases. This CDR3 is built from 16 residues. CDR1 is SGHAT and CDR2 is FQDESV in the germline V gene (reference sequence). V gave up 3 bases and J gave up 3 bases; unmatched junction bases: 8.

This clone was found a few times. The V call is TRBV4-3, the J call TRBJ2-6, with D tentatively TRBD2 (5 bases). V shed 2 bases and J shed 4 bases, with 9 bases lying between them. This CDR3 is 15 amino acids long. Germline V gene sequence: CDR1 LGHNA, CDR2 YSLEER. CDR3 loop: CASSQTPGGANVLTF. The CDR3 DNA sequence: TGCGCCAGCAGCCAAACTCCGGGGGGGGCCAACGTCCTGACTTTC.

The chain is built from TRBV28 and TRBJ2-7, with D perhaps matching TRBD2 (6 bases). This CDR3 has 13 amino acids. CDR1 is MDHEN, CDR2 SYDVKM, per germline. V was clipped by 5 bases and J by 3 bases, with 11 bases between them. CDR3 protein: CASSPGEDYEQYF. In nucleotides, the CDR3 is TGTGCCAGCAGTCCCGGGGAGGACTACGAGCAGTACTTC.

Of note for this clone: This probably arose from a read error, given a far larger clone one base away. CDR3 DNA sequence: TGCGCCAGCAGCCCAGTTAAGGGGACTAGCGGCAACTCCTACGAGCAGTACTTC. It is translated as CASSPVKGTSGNSYEQYF. This chain connects TRBV4-3 to TRBJ2-7; 11 bases map to TRBD2. Trimming took 4 bases from V and 0 from J; bases not matched to a gene: 11. The CDR3 has 18 amino acids. Germline V gene lookup returns CDR1 LGHNA and CDR2 YSLEER.